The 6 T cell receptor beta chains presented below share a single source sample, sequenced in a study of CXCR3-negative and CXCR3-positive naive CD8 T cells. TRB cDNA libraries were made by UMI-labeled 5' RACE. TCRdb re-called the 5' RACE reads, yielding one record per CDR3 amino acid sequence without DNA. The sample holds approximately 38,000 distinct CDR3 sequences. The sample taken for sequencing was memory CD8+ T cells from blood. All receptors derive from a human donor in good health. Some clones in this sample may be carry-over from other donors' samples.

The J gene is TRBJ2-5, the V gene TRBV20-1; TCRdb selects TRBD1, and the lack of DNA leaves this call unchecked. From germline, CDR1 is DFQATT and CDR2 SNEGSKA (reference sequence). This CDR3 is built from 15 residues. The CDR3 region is CSADDRGIEQETQYF.

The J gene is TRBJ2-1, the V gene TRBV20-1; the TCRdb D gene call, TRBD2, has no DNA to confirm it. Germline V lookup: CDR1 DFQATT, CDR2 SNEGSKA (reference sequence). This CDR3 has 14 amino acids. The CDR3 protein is CRVTSGSLYNEQFF.

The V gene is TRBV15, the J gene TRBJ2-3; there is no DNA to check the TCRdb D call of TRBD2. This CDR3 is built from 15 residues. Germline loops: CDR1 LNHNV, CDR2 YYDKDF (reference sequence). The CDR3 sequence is CATSRTSGIGDTQYF.

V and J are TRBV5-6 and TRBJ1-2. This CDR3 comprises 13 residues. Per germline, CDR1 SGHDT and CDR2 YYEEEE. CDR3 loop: CASSLGQNYGYTF.

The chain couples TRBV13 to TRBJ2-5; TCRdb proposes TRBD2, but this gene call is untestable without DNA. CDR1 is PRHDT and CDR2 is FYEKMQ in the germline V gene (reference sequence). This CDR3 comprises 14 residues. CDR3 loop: CASSLRGGQETQYF.

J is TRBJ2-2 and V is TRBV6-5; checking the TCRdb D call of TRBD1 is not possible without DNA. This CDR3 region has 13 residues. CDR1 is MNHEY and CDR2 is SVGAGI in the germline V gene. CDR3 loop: CASSSDWGGELFF.